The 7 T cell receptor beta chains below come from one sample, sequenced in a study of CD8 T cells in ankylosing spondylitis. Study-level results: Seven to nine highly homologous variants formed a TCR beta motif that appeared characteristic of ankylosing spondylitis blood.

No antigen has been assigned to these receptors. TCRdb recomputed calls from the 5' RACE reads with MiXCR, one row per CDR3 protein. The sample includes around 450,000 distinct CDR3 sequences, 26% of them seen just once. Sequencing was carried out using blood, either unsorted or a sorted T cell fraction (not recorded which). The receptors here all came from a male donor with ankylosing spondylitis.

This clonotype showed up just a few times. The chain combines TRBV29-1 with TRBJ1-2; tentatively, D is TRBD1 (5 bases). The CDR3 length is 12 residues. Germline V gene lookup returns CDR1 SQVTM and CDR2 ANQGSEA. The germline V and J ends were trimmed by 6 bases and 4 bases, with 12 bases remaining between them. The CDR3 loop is CSVFQGGYGYTF. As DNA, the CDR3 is TGCAGCGTATTCCAGGGAGGCTATGGCTACACCTTC.

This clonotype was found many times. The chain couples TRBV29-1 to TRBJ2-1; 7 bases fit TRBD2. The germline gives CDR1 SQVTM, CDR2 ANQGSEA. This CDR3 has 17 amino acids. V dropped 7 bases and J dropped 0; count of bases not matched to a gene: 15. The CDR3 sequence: CSGEQPSSGSSYNEQFF. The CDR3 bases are TGCAGCGGGGAACAACCTTCTAGCGGCAGCTCCTACAATGAGCAGTTCTTC.

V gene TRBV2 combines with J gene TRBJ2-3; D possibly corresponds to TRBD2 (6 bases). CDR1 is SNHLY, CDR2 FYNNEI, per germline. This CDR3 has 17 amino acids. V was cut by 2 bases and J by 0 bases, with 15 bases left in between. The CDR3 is CASSERPSVSSTDTQYF. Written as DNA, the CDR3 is TGTGCCAGCAGTGAAAGGCCTAGCGTTTCTAGCACAGATACGCAGTATTTT.

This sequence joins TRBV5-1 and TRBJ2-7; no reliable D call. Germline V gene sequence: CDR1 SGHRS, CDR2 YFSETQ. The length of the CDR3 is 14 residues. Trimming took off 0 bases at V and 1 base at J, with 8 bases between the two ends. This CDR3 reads CASSLESVSYEQYV. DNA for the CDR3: TGCGCCAGCAGCTTGGAATCGGTTTCCTACGAGCAGTACGTC.

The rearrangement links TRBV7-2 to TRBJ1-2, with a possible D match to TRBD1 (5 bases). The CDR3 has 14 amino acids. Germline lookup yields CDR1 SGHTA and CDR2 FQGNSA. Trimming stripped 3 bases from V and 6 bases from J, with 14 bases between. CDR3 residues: CASSFPGLVNGYTF. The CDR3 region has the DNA TGTGCCAGCAGCTTCCCAGGGCTGGTGAATGGCTACACCTTC. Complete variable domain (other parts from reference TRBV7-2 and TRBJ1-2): GAGVSQSPSNKVTEKGKDVELRCDPISGHTALYWYRQSLGQGLEFLIYFQGNSAPDKSGLPSDRFSAERTGGSVSTLTIQRTQQEDSAVYLCASSFPGLVNGYTFGSGTRLTVV.

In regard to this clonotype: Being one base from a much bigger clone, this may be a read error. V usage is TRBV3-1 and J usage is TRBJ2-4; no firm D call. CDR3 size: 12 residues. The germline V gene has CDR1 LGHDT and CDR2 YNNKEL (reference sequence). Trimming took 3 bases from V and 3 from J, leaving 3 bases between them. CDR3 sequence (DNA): TGTGCCAGCAGCCATGACAAAAACATTCAGTACTTC. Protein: CASSHDKNIQYF.

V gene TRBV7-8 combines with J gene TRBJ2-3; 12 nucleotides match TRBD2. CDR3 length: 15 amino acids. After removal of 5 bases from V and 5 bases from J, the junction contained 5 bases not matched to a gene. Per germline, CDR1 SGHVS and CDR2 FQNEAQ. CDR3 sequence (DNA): TGTGCCAGCAGCGGACTAGCGGGACCGGGAGATACGCAGTATTTT. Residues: CASSGLAGPGDTQYF.